This T cell receptor (beta chain) was sequenced for a study of T-cell memory formation after mild COVID-19. Regarding the study as a whole: While clones contracting from day 15 to 85 were balanced between CD4 and CD8, later expanders leaned CD4+. Mainly in CM and EM were contracting CD4+ clones; CD8+ were in EMRA.

This clonotype was seen repeatedly, ten times or more. What it binds is not known. 5'RACE primed from the constant segment yielded TCR alpha and TCR beta cDNA libraries bearing sample barcodes and UMIs. A single record per CDR3 protein comes from TCRdb applying MiXCR to the 5' RACE reads. Here the sample spans more than 7,000 distinct CDR3 sequences, roughly 30% being singletons. This CDR3 is 16 amino acids long. Germline values: CDR1 SGHTS, CDR2 YDEGEE. The V and J ends lost 0 bases and 3 bases, in that order; junction bases with no gene match: 7. Sample: PBMCs or a T cell subset sorted from them (not recorded which). This clonotype was obtained from an adult woman who had mild COVID-19 (a few samples of this study predate the infection). Cell type and time point are not known. The chain couples TRBV5-8 to TRBJ1-1, with 8 bases identical to TRBD1. The CDR3 loop reads CASSLVGTGGHTEAFF. Written as DNA, the CDR3 is TGTGCCAGCAGCTTGGTGGGGACAGGTGGTCACACTGAAGCTTTCTTT.